The entry that follows covers one T cell receptor (beta chain) sequence. Its antigen is not known. This table comes from immunoSEQ multiplex PCR, and its TCRdb copy is limited to in-frame clones, with some not included. This table has around 58,000 clones, around 88% appearing once. This record belongs to a study of OX40 agonist ivuxolimab in advanced cancers. In the study overall: Patients took ivuxolimab, an agonistic anti-OX40 (CD134) antibody. Notes on the study in general: Clonal expansion was among the lowest in partial responders at 0.1-3.0 mg/kg, especially CD8+. Clonal expansion from baseline to week 6 occurred in both CD4+ and CD8+ T cells.

The germline CDR1 and CDR2 sequences are SGHNT and YYREEE (reference sequence). Unmatched junction bases numbered 6, after V lost 5 bases and J lost 4 bases. CDR3 length: 15 residues. The sequences come from CD4+ or CD8+ T cells sorted from blood, collected in a trial of the OX40 agonist ivuxolimab. The chain couples TRBV5-4 to TRBJ1-3; 10 positions agree with TRBD1. This TCR came from an adult with an advanced solid tumor such as melanoma, head and neck, liver or kidney cancer. The DNA of the CDR3 is TGTGCCAGCAGAGCCGGGACAGGGGACGGAAACACCATATATTTT. Translation: CASRAGTGDGNTIYF.